The next 30 T cell receptor beta chains were all read from a single sample in a study of blood T cell repertoires in COVID-19. Profiling relied on immunoSEQ multiplex PCR, and the TCRdb table lists in-frame clones only, not all of them. The sample holds some 42,000 clones, roughly 81% seen once. Sequencing used peripheral blood. Every receptor here comes from a woman aged 70-85 years with acute or convalescent COVID-19.

This rearrangement joins TRBV7-2 to TRBJ1-1; D possibly corresponds to TRBD1 (6 bases). The CDR3 is 13 amino acids. V was cut by 5 bases and J by 10 bases, with 17 bases left in between. Germline-derived CDR1 and CDR2 are SGHTA and FQGNSA. The CDR3 DNA follows: TGTGCCAGCAGCCCCCAGGGGTTAGGGGTAGCTTTCTTT. Translation: CASSPQGLGVAFF.

A note on this clone: Other nucleotide sequences in the sample specify the same CDR3. V and J are TRBV10-3 and TRBJ1-1, with unresolved D. With 11 bases removed from V and 0 bases from J, the gap between germline ends came to 10 bases. Germline lookup yields CDR1 ENHRY and CDR2 SYGVKD. The CDR3 is 12 amino acids. CDR3 sequence reads: CAARSVNTEAFF. The DNA of the CDR3 is TGTGCCGCCCGGTCGGTGAACACTGAAGCTTTCTTT.

The rearrangement links TRBV6-4 to TRBJ2-3, with a weak D call TRBD1 (5 bases). V gave up 2 bases and J gave up 7 bases, with 10 bases separating them. This CDR3 is built from 13 residues. CDR1 and CDR2 from the germline V gene are MRHNA and SNTAGT. CDR3 residues: CASSDEQGNTQYF. The DNA for the CDR3 is TGTGCCAGCAGTGACGAGCAGGGAAATACGCAGTATTTT.

The CDR3 DNA reads as TGTGCCAGTAGTAGAATCGGGACAGGGGATAAGCAGTACTTC. Residues: CASSRIGTGDKQYF. This sequence joins TRBV19 and TRBJ2-7; 10 positions agree with TRBD1. The J segment lost 8 bases and the V segment lost 4 bases, leaving 8 bases of the junction unmatched. This CDR3 contains 14 residues. Germline V lookup: CDR1 LNHDA, CDR2 SQIVND (reference sequence).

This chain links TRBV9 with TRBJ2-3; D is undetermined. V was pared by 3 bases and J by 0 bases, with 11 bases between. CDR1 SGDLS and CDR2 YYNGEE come from the germline V gene. The CDR3 length is 15 residues. The chain's CDR3 is CASSGRLRSTDTQYF. The DNA for the CDR3 is TGTGCCAGCAGCGGACGGCTCAGGAGCACAGATACGCAGTATTTT.

The chain is built from TRBV28 and TRBJ1-2, with D tentatively TRBD1 (6 bases). Germline lookup yields CDR1 MDHEN and CDR2 SYDVKM. Trimming removed 8 bases at V and 4 bases at J, with 11 bases between. The CDR3 consists of 12 residues. The CDR3 here is CASVGGTYGYTF. In nucleotides, the CDR3 is TGTGCCAGCGTAGGGGGAACCTATGGCTACACCTTC.

This clone was seen a few times. This chain uses TRBV19 with TRBJ1-5; D gene uncertain. Germline lookup yields CDR1 LNHDA and CDR2 SQIVND (reference sequence). The CDR3 covers 12 residues. Trimming left V 3 bases short and J 9 bases short, with 9 bases between. CDR3 DNA sequence: TGTGCCAGTAGTATGGCGGACTGGCCCCAGCATTTT. It is translated as CASSMADWPQHF.

The chain joins TRBV7-2 to TRBJ1-5; tentatively, D is TRBD1 (6 bases). Germline V gives CDR1 SGHTA, CDR2 FQGNSA. The CDR3 length is 14 residues. The ends were cut back, 5 bases at V and 6 bases at J, with 14 bases in the middle. The CDR3 loop reads CASSTLGTFQPQHF. CDR3 DNA sequence: TGTGCCAGCAGCACCTTAGGGACATTTCAGCCCCAGCATTTT.

This chain uses TRBV29-1 with TRBJ2-3; D may be TRBD2 (5 bases). The CDR3 loop spans 13 amino acids. Germline values: CDR1 SQVTM, CDR2 ANQGSEA. The germline V and J ends were trimmed by 3 bases and 0 bases, with 7 bases remaining between them. The CDR3 DNA follows: TGCAGCGTTGAGGAGGCAAGCACAGATACGCAGTATTTT. It specifies CSVEEASTDTQYF.

The chain recombines TRBV7-2 with TRBJ2-1; the match to TRBD2 covers 10 bases. Germline values: CDR1 SGHTA, CDR2 FQGNSA. The junction had 8 bases not matched to a gene; V was cut back by 5 bases and J by 4 bases. This CDR3 comprises 16 residues. CDR3 sequence: CASSMAGTSAYNEQFF. In DNA form, the CDR3 reads TGTGCCAGCAGCATGGCCGGGACTAGCGCGTACAATGAGCAGTTCTTC.

This chain connects TRBV5-1 to TRBJ1-1, with D perhaps matching TRBD1 (6 bases). Trimming took 2 bases from V and 2 from J, leaving 13 bases between them. Germline V lookup: CDR1 SGHRS, CDR2 YFSETQ. CDR3 length: 15 amino acids. Written as DNA, the CDR3 is TGCGCCAGCAGCTTAATCAGGGGTTCAAACACTGAAGCTTTCTTT. It translates to CASSLIRGSNTEAFF. The variable domain in full, completed from reference TRBV5-1 and TRBJ1-1, reads KAGVTQTPRYLIKTRGQQVTLSCSPISGHRSVSWYQQTPGQGLQFLFEYFSETQRNKGNFPGRFSGRQFSNSRSEMNVSTLELGDSALYLCASSLIRGSNTEAFFGQGTRLTVV.

The chain couples TRBV7-3 to TRBJ2-1; D remains unclear. Trimming removed 1 base from V and 9 bases from J, with 10 bases in between. The CDR3 runs 13 residues. The germline V gene has CDR1 SGHTA and CDR2 FQGTGA. In DNA form, the CDR3 reads TGTGCCAGCAGCTTAAATTCGGGTGGTGAGCAGTTCTTC. It codes for CASSLNSGGEQFF.

In nucleotides, the CDR3 is TGTGCCAGCAGCCCCCCGGGACAGGGGGTCTACGAGCAGTACTTC. This encodes CASSPPGQGVYEQYF. V and J are TRBV6-6 and TRBJ2-7, with 11 positions matching TRBD1. This CDR3 is 15 amino acids long. V was clipped by 6 bases and J by 3 bases; unmatched bases: 7. Germline loops: CDR1 MNHNY, CDR2 SVGAGI (reference sequence).

V and J are TRBV3-1 (or the pseudogene TRBV3-2) and TRBJ1-5, with D hard to call. The CDR3 has 16 residues. Germline lookup yields CDR1 LGHDT and CDR2 YNNKEL (reference sequence). With 4 bases removed from V and 2 bases from J, the gap between germline ends came to 15 bases. The CDR3 sequence: CASSLGSGGGNQPQHF. CDR3 in DNA: TGTGCCAGCAGCCTCGGGTCGGGCGGGGGCAATCAGCCCCAGCATTTT.

J is TRBJ2-3 and V is TRBV18, with D perhaps matching TRBD2 (5 bases). The CDR3 extends over 16 amino acids. Germline V gene sequence: CDR1 KGHSH, CDR2 LQKENI. V lost 1 base to trimming and J lost 1 base, with 12 bases between them. CDR3 nucleotides: TGTGCCAGCTCACCACGGGGAGTGCCGGGCACAGATACGCAGTATTTT. Its translation is CASSPRGVPGTDTQYF.

The chain links TRBV6-5 to TRBJ2-5; TRBD2 matches 7 bases. CDR1 and CDR2 (germline): MNHEY, SVGAGI. Trimming removed 6 bases from V and 2 bases from J; junction bases left unmatched: 3. The CDR3 is 13 residues long. CDR3 nucleotide sequence: TGTGCCAGCAGCCTAGCGGATCAAGAGACCCAGTACTTC. This sequence encodes CASSLADQETQYF.

The V call is TRBV5-6, the J call TRBJ2-3; a weak D match, TRBD2 (5 bases). Germline V CDR1 and CDR2: SGHDT, YYEEEE. The CDR3 covers 13 residues. The V gene lost 5 bases and the J gene lost 5 bases, with 12 bases spanning the gap. CDR3 DNA sequence: TGTGCCAGCAGAGGGCTAGAGGGAGATACGCAGTATTTT. Translation gives CASRGLEGDTQYF.

The chain joins TRBV20-1 to TRBJ1-6; 7 nucleotides match TRBD1. The CDR3 consists of 11 residues. V lost 5 bases, J lost 14 bases, and 6 bases stayed unmatched. Germline V CDR1 and CDR2: DFQATT, SNEGSKA (reference sequence). The CDR3 region is CSAQDRPTLHF. The CDR3, as DNA: TGCAGTGCTCAGGACAGGCCGACCCTCCACTTT.

This clone was seen a handful of times. J is TRBJ1-6 and V is TRBV2; no clear D. CDR1 SNHLY and CDR2 FYNNEI come from the germline V gene. This CDR3 comprises 16 residues. Deletions cut 4 bases from V and 10 bases from J, with 20 bases between. The CDR3 spells CASSGGFGNLWSPLHF. Here the CDR3 DNA reads TGTGCCAGCAGTGGGGGTTTCGGGAATTTATGGTCACCCCTCCACTTT.

The chain has TRBV2 and TRBJ1-1; D is unresolved. V was trimmed by 3 bases and J by 4 bases, leaving 15 bases between them. Germline V CDR1 and CDR2: SNHLY, FYNNEI. The CDR3 has 15 residues. CDR3 sequence (DNA): TGTGCCAGCAGTGACGCGGAGGGTATCGCCACTGAAGCTTTCTTT. Amino acid sequence: CASSDAEGIATEAFF.

This chain links TRBV18 with TRBJ1-1; TRBD1 is a possible D gene (6 bases). Germline V gene data show CDR1 as KGHSH and CDR2 as LQKENI. This CDR3 is 11 amino acids long. V lost 6 bases and J 7 bases, leaving 9 bases between the germline ends. This CDR3 is CASSEDSEAFF. CDR3 DNA: TGTGCCAGCTCGGAGGACAGTGAAGCTTTCTTT.

The V gene is TRBV6-5, the J gene TRBJ2-4; D uncertain. The CDR3 sequence is 13 residues long. With 6 bases removed from V and 5 bases from J, the gap between germline ends came to 11 bases. From germline, CDR1 is MNHEY and CDR2 SVGAGI. CDR3 protein: CASRIPQQNIQYF. The CDR3 DNA reads as TGTGCCAGCAGGATACCACAGCAAAACATTCAGTACTTC.

The rearrangement links TRBV6-5 to TRBJ2-7, with D possibly matching TRBD1 (5 bases). V lost 2 bases and J lost 3, with 14 bases in between. CDR3 length: 15 residues. The germline V gene encodes CDR1 MNHEY and CDR2 SVGAGI. The CDR3 is CASSYMAQGGYEQYF. DNA for the CDR3: TGTGCCAGCAGTTACATGGCGCAGGGTGGCTACGAGCAGTACTTC.

This rearrangement joins TRBV20-1 to TRBJ2-7, with 8 nucleotides matching TRBD2. The CDR3 runs 14 residues. Unmatched junction bases numbered 11, after V lost 5 bases and J lost 5 bases. Germline V lookup: CDR1 DFQATT, CDR2 SNEGSKA (reference sequence). In nucleotides, the CDR3 is TGCAGTGCTGGTGGGTGGAGCGGGAGCCACGAGCAGTACTTC. As protein: CSAGGWSGSHEQYF.

The chain has TRBV30 and TRBJ2-7; the match to TRBD2 covers 7 bases. The CDR3 has 13 residues. Per the germline V gene, CDR1 is GTSNPN and CDR2 is SVGIG (reference sequence). V was pared by 1 base and J by 3 bases, with 3 bases of the junction left unmatched. CDR3 protein: CAWSGGGDYEQYF. DNA for the CDR3: TGTGCCTGGAGTGGGGGGGGAGACTACGAGCAGTACTTC.

CDR3: CASSLADRASYNEQFF. DNA of the CDR3: TGTGCCAGCAGTTTAGCGGACAGGGCCTCCTACAATGAGCAGTTCTTC. The chain joins TRBV27 to TRBJ2-1; 8 nucleotides line up with TRBD1. The CDR3 is made up of 16 amino acids. Germline CDR1 is MNHEY and CDR2 is SMNVEV (reference sequence). The V segment lost 2 bases and the J segment 0 bases; nucleotides outside the gene matches: 3.

This clone was detected only a few times. This sequence joins TRBV2 and TRBJ1-4; weak D call: TRBD1 (5 bases). The germline gives CDR1 SNHLY, CDR2 FYNNEI. The CDR3 runs to 15 residues. With 0 bases removed from V and 3 bases from J, the gap between germline ends came to 8 bases. In DNA, the CDR3 is TGTGCCAGCAGTGAAGCCCAGGGATCTAATGAAAAACTGTTTTTT. It specifies CASSEAQGSNEKLFF.

This clone turned up a few times. This chain joins TRBV5-4 and TRBJ1-6; D is ambiguous. V lost 4 bases and J 8 bases, leaving 22 bases between the germline ends. CDR3 length: 17 amino acids. CDR1 SGHNT and CDR2 YYREEE come from the germline V gene (reference sequence). The CDR3 region has the DNA TGTGCCAGCAGCACTCGTCGTGGGAGGTTTTGGGATTCACCCCTCCACTTT. Protein: CASSTRRGRFWDSPLHF. Using reference TRBV5-4 and TRBJ1-6 for the parts outside the CDR3, the full variable domain is ETGVTQSPTHLIKTRGQQVTLRCSSQSGHNTVSWYQQALGQGPQFIFQYYREEENGRGNFPPRFSGLQFPNYSSELNVNALELDDSALYLCASSTRRGRFWDSPLHFGNGTRLTVT.

The chain links TRBV10-3 to TRBJ2-5; 8 positions agree with TRBD1. CDR1 and CDR2 (germline): ENHRY, SYGVKD. The CDR3 runs to 14 residues. The V gene end was trimmed by 6 bases and the J gene end by 5 bases; junction bases not matched to a gene: 8. The CDR3 loop reads CAISQRQGRETQYF. The CDR3 DNA reads TGTGCCATCAGCCAAAGACAGGGGCGGGAGACCCAGTACTTC.

The chain has TRBV9 and TRBJ1-5; possibly TRBD1 for D (6 bases). The CDR3 runs 15 residues. V was cut by 4 bases and J by 4 bases, with 15 bases left in between. Germline lookup yields CDR1 SGDLS and CDR2 YYNGEE. CDR3 DNA: TGTGCCAGCAGCCCCGCTGGGACACCTAATCAGCCCCAGCATTTT. Translating it yields CASSPAGTPNQPQHF.